One and the same sample provided the 3 T cell receptor beta chains below, sequenced in a study of control samples from healthy donors and cancer patients. The table came from immunoSEQ multiplex PCR; TCRdb's copy has only in-frame clones and leaves some out. The table shows around 140,000 clones, with roughly 92% occurring only once. Material: blood. The receptors derive from a man between 18 and 35 years old in good health.

This clone was recorded only once. The sample has other DNA sequences that encode this CDR3 too. The chain joins TRBV2 to TRBJ1-2, with D uncertain. V shed 3 bases and J shed 4 bases, with 9 bases lying between them. Germline CDR1 SNHLY, CDR2 FYNNEI. The CDR3 totals 13 residues. The CDR3 nucleotides read TGTGCCAGCAGTGAGGCGGCAGGCTATGGCTACACCTTC. Amino acids: CASSEAAGYGYTF.

The CDR3 DNA reads TGTGCCAGCAGCCAGCAGGGGTGGGAGCAGTACTTC. This translates into CASSQQGWEQYF. The chain has TRBV3-1 (or the pseudogene TRBV3-2) and TRBJ2-7; D may be TRBD1 (6 bases). This CDR3 spans 12 amino acids. Germline CDR1 LGHDT, CDR2 YNNKEL (reference sequence). V dropped 3 bases and J dropped 7 bases, with 10 bases sitting between them.

This chain connects TRBV5-6 to TRBJ1-2, with D unclear. The CDR3 has 12 residues. Trimming stripped 4 bases from V and 9 bases from J, with 13 bases between. From germline, CDR1 is SGHDT and CDR2 YYEEEE. In DNA form, the CDR3 reads TGTGCCAGCAGCCTCGCGAAGTATAGCTACACCTTC. It translates to CASSLAKYSYTF. Together with reference TRBV5-6 and TRBJ1-2, the CDR3 gives the full variable domain: DAGVTQSPTHLIKTRGQQVTLRCSPKSGHDTVSWYQQALGQGPQFIFQYYEEEERQRGNFPDRFSGHQFPNYSSELNVNALLLGDSALYLCASSLAKYSYTFGSGTRLTVV.